This T cell receptor (beta chain) stems from a study of blood T cells in healthy people across ages. The authors ran a second PCR of roughly 6 to 12 cycles using a sample-barcoded 5' primer and a J-beta primer mix. One entry per CDR3 protein results from TCRdb running MiXCR on the 5' RACE reads. This table has 720,000 or so distinct CDR3 sequences, about 43% appearing once. Unmatched junction bases numbered 5, after V lost 6 bases and J lost 3 bases. CDR3 length equals 15 residues. Germline loops: CDR1 MNHEY, CDR2 SVGEGT. The clonotype was recovered from a man older than 75 in good health. The chain joins TRBV6-2 or TRBV6-3 to TRBJ2-7; TRBD2 aligns across 13 bases. Sample: blood. The CDR3, as DNA: TGTGCCAGCAGAGAGGGGACTAGCGGGGACTACGAGCAGTACTTC. This encodes CASREGTSGDYEQYF.